This T cell receptor (beta chain) was observed in a study of blood T cell repertoires in COVID-19. Study details: PBMCs, B-cell-depleted T cells, or T cells were the source of the cDNA or gDNA that made up the material.

Profiled with immunoSEQ multiplex PCR; TCRdb holds only in-frame clones, not every one. The sample includes roughly 97,000 clones, 80% to 90% seen only once; the top ten take about 4.8%. Germline CDR1 reads SGHTA; CDR2 reads FQGNSA. This CDR3 has 17 amino acids. V shed 3 bases, J shed 4 bases, and the junction held 12 bases outside the gene matches. The genes are TRBV7-2 and TRBJ2-5, with 9 nucleotides matching TRBD2. The clonotype was recovered from a man aged 60-69 years with acute or convalescent COVID-19. The sequencing input was peripheral blood. CDR3 region: CASSFKGRTSARETQYF. In DNA form, the CDR3 reads TGTGCCAGCAGCTTTAAGGGACGGACTAGCGCCAGAGAGACCCAGTACTTC.